These 28 T cell receptor beta chains came from one sample sequenced in a study of T cell changes during pregnancy in multiple sclerosis (dated by TCRdb to about 2019). The receptor library was made with the immunoSEQ multiplex PCR assay. TCRdb holds this immuneACCESS table with in-frame rearrangements only. Some clones are missing; in checked studies, unresolved V genes explain under half, and the rest has no known cause. This sample lists 100,000 or so clones; roughly nine tenths were detected once. The top ten clonotypes cover 3.5% of the sample. Material: peripheral blood, obtained after pregnancy. These receptor sequences come from a female donor with multiple sclerosis, enrolled in a pregnancy study.

The chain combines TRBV9 with TRBJ2-2; D uncertain. Germline V gene data show CDR1 as SGDLS and CDR2 as YYNGEE. The length of the CDR3 is 12 residues. The V end lost 4 bases, the J end lost 5 bases, and 6 bases lay between the germline ends. CDR3 sequence: CASSSRTGELFF. CDR3 in DNA: TGTGCCAGCAGCTCCCGGACCGGGGAGCTGTTTTTT. Together with reference TRBV9 and TRBJ2-2, the CDR3 gives the full variable domain: DSGVTQTPKHLITATGQRVTLRCSPRSGDLSVYWYQQSLDQGLQFLIQYYNGEERAKGNILERFSAQQFPDLHSELNLSSLELGDSALYFCASSSRTGELFFGEGSRLTVL.

J is TRBJ2-3 and V is TRBV25-1; D call uncertain. The CDR3 covers 15 residues. V lost 0 bases, J lost 2 bases, and 9 bases lay in between. Germline V lookup: CDR1 MGHDK, CDR2 SYGVNS. CDR3 loop: CASSEYGQSTDTQYF. The CDR3, as DNA: TGTGCCAGCAGTGAATATGGGCAGTCCACAGATACGCAGTATTTT.

This rearrangement joins TRBV6-6 to TRBJ2-7; D gene ambiguous. The CDR3 has 15 residues. Germline loops: CDR1 MNHNY, CDR2 SVGAGI (reference sequence). V was cut by 3 bases and J by 3 bases, with 15 bases left in between. The DNA for the CDR3 is TGTGCCAGCAGTTATCCCAGTAGCCAGATCTACGAGCAGTACTTC. Amino acids: CASSYPSSQIYEQYF.

This chain joins TRBV7-6 and TRBJ2-7, with 7 bases matching TRBD1. The CDR3 totals 15 residues. The germline V gene encodes CDR1 SGHVS and CDR2 FNYEAQ. Unmatched junction bases numbered 5, after V lost 3 bases and J lost 0 bases. Here the CDR3 DNA reads TGTGCCAGCAGCTTGGAGACAGGGAGCTCCTACGAGCAGTACTTC. Translation: CASSLETGSSYEQYF.

This clone was counted once. The gene calls are TRBV10-3 and TRBJ2-7; possible D gene TRBD1, 6 bases. There are 12 residues in the CDR3. Trimming cost V 6 bases and J 5 bases, with 11 bases left between them. Germline V CDR1 and CDR2: ENHRY, SYGVKD. CDR3 sequence: CAISLTGHEQYF. DNA of the CDR3: TGTGCCATCAGCCTTACAGGGCACGAGCAGTACTTC.

V and J are TRBV25-1 and TRBJ1-4, with TRBD1 as a possible D gene (5 bases). V lost 6 bases to trimming and J lost 6 bases, with 17 bases between them. This CDR3 is built from 15 residues. Per the germline V gene, CDR1 is MGHDK and CDR2 is SYGVNS. The CDR3 bases are TGTGCCAGCAGCCATCCGAAGGCGGGGGATGAAAAACTGTTTTTT. It translates to CASSHPKAGDEKLFF. Filled out from reference TRBV25-1 and TRBJ1-4, the complete variable domain reads EADIYQTPRYLVIGTGKKITLECSQTMGHDKMYWYQQDPGMELHLIHYSYGVNSTEKGDLSSESTVSRIRTEHFPLTLESARPSHTSQYLCASSHPKAGDEKLFFGSGTQLSVL.

The chain carries TRBV2 and TRBJ2-1, with 8 positions matching TRBD2. The CDR3 sequence is 10 residues long. CDR1 is SNHLY and CDR2 is FYNNEI in the germline V gene. J lost 13 bases, V lost 8 bases, and 4 bases had no gene match. This CDR3 is CASDGGGQFF. The DNA for the CDR3 is TGTGCCAGCGACGGGGGGGGCCAGTTCTTC.

The rearrangement links TRBV7-8 to TRBJ1-5; TRBD1 aligns across 10 bases. J was trimmed by 15 bases and V by 5 bases; bases with no gene match: 10. Germline V gene lookup returns CDR1 SGHVS and CDR2 FQNEAQ. The CDR3 has 13 residues. The CDR3 spells CASSPTQTGGLHF. CDR3 coding DNA: TGTGCCAGCAGCCCCACCCAGACAGGGGGCCTGCATTTT. The variable domain in full, completed from reference TRBV7-8 and TRBJ1-5, reads GAGVSQSPRYKVAKRGQDVALRCDPISGHVSLFWYQQALGQGPEFLTYFQNEAQLDKSGLPSDRFFAERPEGSVSTLKIQRTQQEDSAVYLCASSPTQTGGLHFGDGTRLSIL.

This chain uses TRBV6-5 with TRBJ1-2; no definite D call. V lost 4 bases and J 8 bases, leaving 8 bases between the germline ends. Germline CDR1 and CDR2: MNHEY and SVGAGI. CDR3 length: 11 residues. The CDR3 region has the DNA TGTGCCAGCAGTTCGGGGAAGGGCTACACCTTC. Amino acid sequence: CASSSGKGYTF.

This clone showed up just once. This rearrangement joins TRBV12-1 to TRBJ2-4; the DNA was not compared with TRBD2, the D call given in the table. TRBV12-1 represents a pseudogene. CDR3 length: 17 amino acids. The CDR3 DNA sequence: TGTGCCAGCAACCCTCCCGGGGGGGAGCATGTCAAAAACATTCAGTACTTC. Translated, it gives CASNPPGGEHVKNIQYF.

V gene TRBV5-8 combines with J gene TRBJ2-1; 8 nucleotides agree with TRBD1. The germline V gene encodes CDR1 SGHTS and CDR2 YDEGEE. After removal of 4 bases from V and 8 bases from J, the junction contained 5 bases not matched to a gene. This CDR3 spans 13 amino acids. CDR3 sequence: CASSPDREDEQFF. The CDR3 DNA sequence: TGTGCCAGCAGCCCGGACAGGGAGGATGAGCAGTTCTTC.

This chain links TRBV6-5 with TRBJ2-2, with D possibly matching TRBD2 (6 bases). V gave up 0 bases and J gave up 0 bases, with 8 bases separating them. The CDR3 consists of 16 residues. From germline, CDR1 is MNHEY and CDR2 SVGAGI. DNA of the CDR3: TGTGCCAGCAGTTACTCGATAGCGGCGAACACCGGGGAGCTGTTTTTT. Encoded protein: CASSYSIAANTGELFF.

About this clone: The same CDR3 can be traced to other DNA sequences in this sample. This chain uses TRBV7-8 with TRBJ2-7, with D tentatively TRBD2 (5 bases). The V end was cut by 5 bases, the J end by 3 bases, with 5 bases between. The CDR3 is made up of 11 amino acids. Looked up from germline, CDR1 is SGHVS and CDR2 is FQNEAQ. CDR3 protein: CASSRDYEQYF. The CDR3 region has the DNA TGTGCCAGCAGCCGGGACTACGAGCAGTACTTC.

V and J are TRBV2 and TRBJ2-6; TRBD1 aligns across 7 bases. The J segment lost 4 bases and the V segment lost 5 bases, leaving 5 bases of the junction unmatched. Germline CDR1 reads SNHLY; CDR2 reads FYNNEI. The length of the CDR3 is 15 residues. The DNA for the CDR3 is TGTGCCAGCAGTTTCAAACAGGGGGGGGCCAACGTCCTGACTTTC. Amino acids: CASSFKQGGANVLTF.

The rearrangement links TRBV4-1 to TRBJ2-3; 9 nucleotides match TRBD2. CDR3 length equals 14 residues. Germline lookup yields CDR1 MGHRA and CDR2 YSYEKL. The trim removed 3 bases at V and 7 bases at J, leaving 5 bases unmatched. Here the CDR3 reads CASSQASGDNTQYF. The DNA for the CDR3 is TGCGCCAGCAGCCAGGCTAGCGGGGACAATACGCAGTATTTT.

This rearrangement joins TRBV19 to TRBJ2-7; 7 bases match TRBD2. Germline V gene data show CDR1 as LNHDA and CDR2 as SQIVND (reference sequence). V was pared by 6 bases and J by 0 bases, with 5 bases of the junction left unmatched. This CDR3 region has 14 residues. CDR3 nucleotides: TGTGCCAGTAGCCCTTCTAGCGGCTCCTACGAGCAGTACTTC. Amino acids: CASSPSSGSYEQYF.

This sequence joins TRBV19 and TRBJ2-3, with 10 bases aligning to TRBD2. Germline loops: CDR1 LNHDA, CDR2 SQIVND (reference sequence). This CDR3 spans 14 amino acids. J lost 4 bases, V lost 7 bases, and 5 bases had no gene match. CDR3 nucleotide sequence: TGTGCCAGTACGGGGCTAGCGGGGGCAGATACGCAGTATTTT. Its translation: CASTGLAGADTQYF. Based on the CDR3 plus reference TRBV19 and TRBJ2-3, the full variable domain is DGGITQSPKYLFRKEGQNVTLSCEQNLNHDAMYWYRQDPGQGLRLIYYSQIVNDFQKGDIAEGYSVSREKKESFPLTVTSAQKNPTAFYLCASTGLAGADTQYFGPGTRLTVL.

V usage is TRBV6-1 and J usage is TRBJ1-4, with a weak D call TRBD1 (5 bases). The length of the CDR3 is 13 residues. Per the germline V gene, CDR1 is MNHNS and CDR2 is SASEGT. Deletions cut 5 bases from V and 3 bases from J, with 7 bases between. CDR3 sequence (DNA): TGTGCCAGCAGTCCAGGGCCTAATGAAAAACTGTTTTTT. It translates to CASSPGPNEKLFF.

V usage is TRBV7-2 and J usage is TRBJ2-3, with 13 bases identical to TRBD2. CDR3 length equals 18 residues. The germline gives CDR1 SGHTA, CDR2 FQGNSA. V lost 2 bases and J lost 1; bases outside the gene matches: 6. CDR3 residues: CASSLTSGGAGGTDTQYF. The CDR3 coding sequence is TGTGCCAGCAGCTTAACTAGCGGGGGGGCTGGTGGCACAGATACGCAGTATTTT.

This clone was seen only once. CDR3 sequence (DNA): TGTGCCAGCAGCCTATACAGGGGAATGAACACTGAAGCTTTCTTT. Protein product: CASSLYRGMNTEAFF. This chain links TRBV5-5 with TRBJ1-1; 7 nucleotides align to TRBD1. This CDR3 spans 15 amino acids. CDR1 and CDR2 (germline): SGHKS, YYEKEE (reference sequence). V trimming: 4 bases; J trimming: 0 bases; junction bases outside the gene matches: 6.

The chain has TRBV19 and TRBJ1-5, with 7 bases identical to TRBD1. CDR3 length: 14 amino acids. CDR1 LNHDA and CDR2 SQIVND come from the germline V gene (reference sequence). After removal of 5 bases from V and 4 bases from J, the junction contained 5 bases not matched to a gene. CDR3 region: CASSSTGVNQPQHF. CDR3 nucleotides: TGTGCCAGTAGTTCCACAGGGGTTAATCAGCCCCAGCATTTT.

This rearrangement joins TRBV2 to TRBJ2-5; 7 nucleotides agree with TRBD2. The CDR3 sequence is 16 residues long. Looked up from germline, CDR1 is SNHLY and CDR2 is FYNNEI. The J segment lost 3 bases and the V segment lost 2 bases, leaving 9 bases of the junction unmatched. The CDR3: CASSEPDGLAEETQYF. In DNA, the CDR3 is TGTGCCAGCAGTGAACCTGATGGGCTAGCGGAAGAGACCCAGTACTTC.

V usage is TRBV29-1 and J usage is TRBJ1-1; D unclear. Per germline, CDR1 SQVTM and CDR2 ANQGSEA. CDR3 length: 13 residues. V lost 3 bases and J 5 bases, leaving 13 bases between the germline ends. DNA of the CDR3: TGCAGCGTTGATCCCAAAGAGGGAACTGAAGCTTTCTTT. It codes for CSVDPKEGTEAFF.

The CDR3 DNA is TGTGCCAGCAGTGAAAGTTGGACAGGGGGCTATGGCTACACCTTC. Translation: CASSESWTGGYGYTF. This chain links TRBV2 with TRBJ1-2, with TRBD1 matching over 10 bases. From germline, CDR1 is SNHLY and CDR2 FYNNEI. Trimming cost V 2 bases and J 4 bases; bases outside gene matches: 4. The CDR3 has 15 residues.

The chain uses TRBV9 and TRBJ1-5; tentative D call: TRBD1 (5 bases). Trimming left V 4 bases short and J 2 bases short, with 7 bases between. The CDR3 sequence is 13 residues long. CDR1 SGDLS and CDR2 YYNGEE come from the germline V gene. The CDR3 sequence is CASSKGGNQPQHF. DNA for the CDR3: TGTGCCAGCAGCAAAGGGGGCAATCAGCCCCAGCATTTT.

The chain recombines TRBV18 with TRBJ2-7; 7 bases line up with TRBD2. The CDR3 is 14 amino acids. Germline trimming cut 6 bases from V and 4 bases from J; bases unmatched to any gene: 9. Germline-derived CDR1 and CDR2 are KGHSH and LQKENI. The CDR3 DNA is TGTGCCAGCTCGCTCGGGACTACGGGATACGAGCAGTACTTC. It yields the protein CASSLGTTGYEQYF.

This chain links TRBV6-6 with TRBJ1-2; D perhaps matches TRBD1 (6 bases). This CDR3 has 14 amino acids. Trimming removed 0 bases at V and 8 bases at J, with 13 bases between. Germline V CDR1 and CDR2: MNHNY, SVGAGI (reference sequence). For the CDR3, the DNA is TGTGCCAGCAGTTACTCCTCATCACAGGGAGGCTACACCTTC. Its translation is CASSYSSSQGGYTF.

The gene calls are TRBV6-1 and TRBJ1-2, with D maybe TRBD1 (5 bases). V lost 2 bases to trimming and J lost 7 bases, with 11 bases between them. Germline assignment: CDR1 MNHNS and CDR2 SASEGT. The CDR3 covers 13 residues. DNA of the CDR3: TGTGCCAGCAGTGAACAGGGCGAAACTGGCTACACCTTC. Translated, it gives CASSEQGETGYTF.